These 6 T cell receptor beta chains were sequenced from one sample in a study of radiotherapy plus CTLA-4 blockade in lung cancer. Only in-frame clones appear in the TCRdb table, and some are missing; sequencing was by immunoSEQ multiplex PCR. Of over 80,000 clones listed, less than 90% are singletons. The sample consisted of peripheral blood, taken from a patient treated with radiotherapy plus ipilimumab. These receptors were taken from a human donor with non-small cell lung cancer who had stable disease on radiotherapy plus ipilimumab.

In DNA form, the CDR3 reads TGTGCCAGCAGCCTGGACGGGATGAGGGACGAGCAGTACTTC. This encodes CASSLDGMRDEQYF. The V call is TRBV9, the J call TRBJ2-7; D may be TRBD2 (5 bases). The ends were cut back, 4 bases at V and 5 bases at J, with 16 bases in the middle. This CDR3 contains 14 residues. Germline assignment: CDR1 SGDLS and CDR2 YYNGEE. Full variable domain (outside the CDR3, taken from reference TRBV9 and TRBJ2-7): DSGVTQTPKHLITATGQRVTLRCSPRSGDLSVYWYQQSLDQGLQFLIQYYNGEERAKGNILERFSAQQFPDLHSELNLSSLELGDSALYFCASSLDGMRDEQYFGPGTRLTVT.

The CDR3 region is CASSQDPGQETQYF. The CDR3 DNA sequence: TGTGCCAGCAGCCAAGACCCAGGCCAAGAGACCCAGTACTTC. The V and J genes are TRBV4-2 and TRBJ2-5, with unresolved D. CDR1 and CDR2 (germline): LGHNA, YNFKEQ. There are 14 residues in the CDR3. V lost 0 bases and J 1 base, leaving 6 bases between the germline ends.

This chain links TRBV7-9 with TRBJ2-1, with a tentative D call TRBD1 (6 bases). V lost 5 bases and J lost 7, with 9 bases in between. The CDR3 is made up of 12 amino acids. Germline values: CDR1 SEHNR, CDR2 FQNEAQ (reference sequence). The CDR3 region has the DNA TGTGCCAGCAGCCTGAGGGGGAATGAGCAGTTCTTC. Translation gives CASSLRGNEQFF.

This clone was found a few times. The V and J genes are TRBV18 and TRBJ2-7, with 10 bases fitting TRBD1. CDR3 length equals 16 residues. With 3 bases clipped from V and 2 bases from J, the junction kept 7 bases outside the gene matches. The germline CDR1 and CDR2 sequences are KGHSH and LQKENI. DNA for the CDR3: TGTGCCAGCTCACCTTTCGACAGGGGGCAAACCTACGAGCAGTACTTC. Translating gives CASSPFDRGQTYEQYF.

This clone appeared once. V gene TRBV7-6 combines with J gene TRBJ1-1; D is undetermined. Germline CDR1 SGHVS, CDR2 FNYEAQ. CDR3 length: 13 amino acids. With 5 bases removed from V and 7 bases from J, the gap between germline ends came to 14 bases. The chain's CDR3 is CASSLRRSLEAFF. CDR3 in DNA: TGTGCCAGCAGCCTACGCCGGTCCCTTGAAGCTTTCTTT. The full variable domain, with the rest looked up from reference TRBV7-6 and TRBJ1-1, is GAGVSQSPRYKVTKRGQDVALRCDPISGHVSLYWYRQALGQGPEFLTYFNYEAQQDKSGLPNDRFSAERPEGSISTLTIQRTEQRDSAMYRCASSLRRSLEAFFGQGTRLTVV.

A few counts support this clone. V and J are TRBV4-2 and TRBJ2-1; D is perhaps TRBD1 or TRBD2 (6 bases each). V was shortened by 4 bases and J by 8 bases, with 18 bases between the two germline ends. The CDR3 extends over 15 amino acids. From germline, CDR1 is LGHNA and CDR2 YNFKEQ. The CDR3 loop reads CASSRAEMGGDEQFF. Written as DNA, the CDR3 is TGTGCCAGCAGCCGGGCAGAGATGGGGGGCGATGAGCAGTTCTTC.